Listed here is a single TCR beta chain. Its recognized antigen is unknown. Base qualities are not provided; no much larger clone lies one nucleotide away. The CDR1 and CDR2 encoded by the germline V gene are KGHSH and LQKENI. V is shortened by 0 bases, J by 3 bases, and the region joining them spans 6 bases. The CDR3, from cysteine to phenylalanine, totals 13 residues. The retained sequence is limited to the CDR3, 39 bases, with the frame set at the first base. The cohort comprised some 680 healthy bone marrow donors. All cohort members were sampled while nominally healthy, although unrecorded immune exposures were likely present. The donor tested CMV seropositive, placing the donor among the 250 to 350 seropositive members of the cohort. A peripheral blood sample was collected from each donor, and TCR beta sequencing was performed on peripheral blood mononuclear cells. Genomic DNA was extracted from the blood cell samples with the Qiagen DNeasy Blood Extraction Kit.

This sample stems from a study of cytomegalovirus exposure and HLA in healthy donors (dated by TCRdb to the late 2010s). About the full investigation: In an earlier analysis of about 560 of the donors, 276 Gb of sequence data and 100 million or so unique TCR beta sequences from roughly 200 million T cells were reported. An early release covering just under 650 HLA-typed donors comprised about 310 gigabases of sequencing data and some 79 million unique TCR sequences. Of the roughly 420 genotyped donors, 81% were placed in the genetic ancestry cluster associated with self-reported Caucasian donors. The study aimed to test whether cataloging public T cell receptors could reveal signatures of past pathogen exposure. The study profiled the T cell repertoires of about 640 subjects by immunosequencing and related them to cytomegalovirus serostatus. Besides the first cohort of some 670 subjects, a separate validation cohort made up of 90 to 150 different subjects was used. To predict cytomegalovirus infection status, the study brought together high-throughput TCR immunosequencing, statistical association of individual TCRs with disease status, and machine learning. In a later analysis, previously published TCR beta repertoires from hundreds of donors were re-analyzed and high-resolution HLA genotyping was added so that TCR occurrence patterns could be studied. In the later analysis, no new phenotypic data were used to find candidate immune exposures; instead, reliance was placed on TCR beta sequences and their occurrence across donors. To decide whether each TCR beta V gene segment behaved as functional or pseudogenic, an earlier analysis of approximately 620 of the donors relied on high-throughput TCR beta sequencing. Donor age, sex, ethnicity and CMV serostatus were compiled alongside the repertoire data. A later genetic analysis used genome-wide SNP genotypes for about three fifths of the 666 donors, treating that subset as a discovery cohort. All discovery cohort repertoires had been generated on a single sequencing platform. Class I and class II HLA loci were covered by the typing at four-digit resolution. Typing coverage differed by locus: A, B, C, DRB1 and DQB1 were typed in about 620-640 donors, DQA1 in 500 to 550, DPA1 in roughly 590, and DPB1 in 472. Roughly 5 DR-DQ haplotypes were handled as single units for association and clustering, since linkage in the cohort was strong. Among some 410 genotyped donors of the cohort, an average of around 220,000 unique TCR beta nucleotide sequences was sequenced per donor, of which about 18% were non-productive.

Here is what the overall study found, with its caveats: The study gave a list of over 150 TCR beta chains associated with cytomegalovirus. In a later analysis, TCR association rates were found to vary across HLA loci, with the most associated TCRs seen for DRB1 alleles and the fewest for HLA-C alleles. This cohort had only TCR beta chains sequenced, and the lack of alpha or paired-chain data limited which features could be detected. Most TCR sequences were seen in very few donors, while some public TCRs were found in many individuals. The earlier analysis of 587 of the donors excluded 15 to 20 rarely observed V segments, including chromosome 9 orphons, because counts were too low. Because the 87-base-pair reads could not distinguish some IMGT-functional V segments, including TRBV6-2 and TRBV6-3, those segments were excluded. A later analysis found that HLA-associated TCR beta chains were more clonally expanded and had lower generation probabilities than equally common non-associated chains. In vitro tests confirmed that a few of the cytomegalovirus-associated TCR beta chains recognize cytomegalovirus antigens. In a later analysis, several top co-occurrence clusters were reported to appear linked to parvovirus B19, influenza, CMV and Epstein-Barr virus. In an earlier analysis of under 600 of the donors, most TCR beta V segments were observed in productive rearrangements about 87% or about 30% of the time, broadly matching IMGT annotations. Strong co-occurrence of HLA alleles, especially DR and DQ, made assigning TCR associations to individual alleles difficult. An association between a missense DCLRE1C variant and V-gene and J-gene trimming of TCR beta chains was found in a later genetic analysis and replicated in an independent cohort. A further reported finding was that TCR beta sequences accurately predicted the HLA-A and HLA-B alleles for most subjects in the first cohort. A later analysis associated about 16,000 TCR beta sequences with specific HLA alleles at a false discovery rate of 0.05. The authors suggested that the approach could potentially be extended to other disease states and immunological phenotypes. Correlated functional status among segregating V segments might reflect linkage disequilibrium, but an unknown experimental factor could not be ruled out. According to a later analysis, most CMV-associated TCR beta chains appeared to be HLA-restricted, and the HLA associations seemed to be driven largely by CMV exposure. The classifier was reported to diagnose cytomegalovirus status with high specificity and sensitivity in both the original cohort and the validation cohort. The only immune exposure information available for the cohort was CMV serostatus. A cluster of highly shared sequence variants was judged likely to represent a technical artifact of the sequencing pipeline. Because HLA typing was unavailable for some donors at each locus, only the typed subset was used in association tests. Compared with the roughly 710-donor mean, donors in an Asian-associated ancestry cluster had fewer N-insertions in productive TCRs, according to a later genetic analysis. Roughly uniform sequencing depth across donors was assumed in presence/absence analyses, although this assumption may not hold.

Library construction relied on the immunoSEQ multiplex PCR assay. For the multiplex PCR, a mixture combining 60 forward primers for TCR Vbeta segments and 13 reverse primers for TCR Jbeta segments was used. A multiplex PCR assay on genomic DNA amplified the CDR3 region of rearranged TCR beta genes. The Illumina HiSeq System was used to sequence the amplified TCR beta libraries as 87-base-pair reads. The authors' pipeline ran thus. Across the 670 or so repertoires, a later analysis counted around 80 million unique TCR beta chains, around 11 million of which were shared by at least two donors. A nearest-neighbor algorithm error-corrected the raw reads and collapsed the reads into unique sequences, merging closely related sequences to remove PCR and sequencing errors. To assign V, D and J gene segments, CDR3 sequences were aligned to IMGT reference sequences. For a sequence to be retained, a match of at least six nucleotides was required to both a V gene segment and a J gene segment. A rearrangement was called productive if the CDR3 had no stop codons and remained in frame with V and J, and every other rearrangement was called non-productive. CDR3 was defined by IMGT convention, running from the second conserved V-encoded cysteine to the conserved J-encoded phenylalanine. In an earlier analysis of around 540 of the donors, sequences lacking an unambiguous match to a single V gene segment were excluded. In an earlier analysis of several hundred of the donors, V segments were called functional above 56.7% productive rearrangements and were called segregating when the between-donor standard deviation exceeded 5%. A statistical classification framework was built for diagnosing cytomegalovirus status from the catalog of TCR beta chain sequences. A later analysis assigned V and J genes by comparing TCR nucleotide sequences with IMGT/GENE-DB human TR gene sequences. In a later analysis, CDR3 sequences and most-parsimonious VDJ recombination scenarios were assigned using the TCRdist pipeline. In a later analysis, each TCR beta chain was defined by its CDR3 amino acid sequence together with its V-gene family, and reads lacking a unique V-gene family were excluded. In a later analysis, 500 to 700 highly shared, low-generation-probability nucleotide sequences were removed to address suspected cross-contamination and a sequencing artifact. In a later analysis, a clonal expansion index for each public chain was calculated from normalized within-repertoire ranks of inferred template counts. A later analysis computed generation probabilities with a VDJ recombination model fitted to out-of-frame rearrangements, and checked the results against IGoR. Hypergeometric tests were used in a later analysis to score TCR-TCR, TCR-HLA and TCR-CMV co-occurrence, with a repertoire-size bias correction applied to the TCR pairs. False discovery rates were estimated in a later analysis by permuting HLA or CMV assignments 20 times. In a later analysis, co-occurring TCRs were grouped using DBSCAN, and TCRdist sequence similarity was added for clustering within HLA-allele-positive subsets. For co-occurrence clustering, repertoires with fewer than 30,000 or more than 120,000 public chains were excluded, along with roughly 5 repertoires with anomalous nucleotide sharing. TCRdb holds this immuneACCESS table with in-frame rearrangements only. Some clones are missing; in checked studies, unresolved V genes explain under half, and the rest has no known cause. That table is the source of V, J and clone size, and D and trimming were worked out from the DNA. Recorded for this sample are approximately 150,000 clones; roughly two thirds of them occurred a single time. The ten largest make up around 4.5% of the sample.

Sequenced material: PBMCs. The sequence came from a young woman in good health and CMV-seropositive. The chain employs TRBV18 and TRBJ2-7; no D gene can be assigned with confidence. The CDR3 region has the sequence CASSPPTHYEQYF. The DNA reads as follows: TGTGCCAGCTCACCACCGACTCACTACGAGCAGTACTTC.